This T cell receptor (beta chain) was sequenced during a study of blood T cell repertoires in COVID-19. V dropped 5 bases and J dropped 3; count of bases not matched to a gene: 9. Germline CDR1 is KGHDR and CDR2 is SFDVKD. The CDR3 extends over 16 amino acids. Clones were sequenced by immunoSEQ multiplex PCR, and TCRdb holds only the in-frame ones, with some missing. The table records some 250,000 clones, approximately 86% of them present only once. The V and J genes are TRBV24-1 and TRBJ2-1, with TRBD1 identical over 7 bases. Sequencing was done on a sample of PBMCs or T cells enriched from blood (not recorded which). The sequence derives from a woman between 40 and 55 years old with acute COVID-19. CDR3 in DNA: TGTGCCACCAGTGGCGAGGGACAGACCATCTACAATGAGCAGTTCTTC. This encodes CATSGEGQTIYNEQFF.